This is a list of T cell receptor beta chains from one sample in a study of beta chain features in type 1 diabetes. The method was immunoSEQ multiplex PCR; TCRdb's version includes in-frame clones alone and lacks a portion of them. In the table there are under 950,000 clones, 15% to 20% of which are singletons. The material sequenced was naive CD4+ T cells from blood. The receptors shown here come from a woman younger than 35 in good health. CDR3s include the opening cysteine and the closing phenylalanine or tryptophan. The D gene is left open where the match is weak. Only some rows state a clone size, as once, few, many or a class for expanded clones.

CDR3nt | CDR3aa | abundance | j_gene | v_gene | d_gene
TGTGCCAGCAGCTCCTTACAGGGAACCGGGGAGCTGTTTTTT | CASSSLQGTGELFF | few | TRBJ2-2 | TRBV7-9 | .
TGTGCCAGCTCACCCTCCTGGGAGACCCAGTACTTC | CASSPSWETQYF | few | TRBJ2-5 | TRBV18 | .
TGTGCCAGCAGCTTAGGAGTGACGAACACTGAAGCTTTCTTT | CASSLGVTNTEAFF | . | TRBJ1-1 | TRBV5-6 | .
TGTGCCAGCAGCGTAGGTACAGGGGGCGAGACCGGGGAGCTGTTTTTT | CASSVGTGGETGELFF | . | TRBJ2-2 | TRBV9 | TRBD1
TGTGCCAGCAGTAGTTCCTCTGGAAACACCATATATTTT | CASSSSSGNTIYF | few | TRBJ1-3 | TRBV25-1 | .
TGTGCCACCAGCGGCACCCAAGGACAGGGGGCTTCCACAGATACGCAGTATTTT | CATSGTQGQGASTDTQYF | . | TRBJ2-3 | TRBV15 | TRBD1
TGTGCCAGCAGTTACGGGAGTGGCACAGATACGCAGTATTTT | CASSYGSGTDTQYF | few | TRBJ2-3 | TRBV6-5 | .
TGTGCCAGCAGCTTCCACCGACTAGCGGGAGTGTCAGATACGCAGTATTTT | CASSFHRLAGVSDTQYF | few | TRBJ2-3 | TRBV7-8 | TRBD2
TGTGCCATCAGTGAGACCTCAGGGGCCGGGGAGCTGTTTTTT | CAISETSGAGELFF | . | TRBJ2-2 | TRBV10-3 | .
TGCGCCAGCAGCCAGGGACAGGGGAGCACAGATACGCAGTATTTT | CASSQGQGSTDTQYF | . | TRBJ2-3 | TRBV5-1 | TRBD1
TGTGCCAGCGGCCCAGGGCCTGGGGCCAACGTCCTGACTTTC | CASGPGPGANVLTF | few | TRBJ2-6 | TRBV6-1 | .
TGTGCCAGCAGTCGACGCGGGGCATCTGGTGAGCAGTACTTC | CASSRRGASGEQYF | few | TRBJ2-7 | TRBV6-1 | .
TGTGCCAGTAGTATAGTAGGAGGCTACGAGCAGTACTTC | CASSIVGGYEQYF | . | TRBJ2-7 | TRBV19 | .
TGTGCCAGCAGCGGGCGCAGGGGCCAAGAGACCCAGTACTTC | CASSGRRGQETQYF | . | TRBJ2-5 | TRBV7-8 | .
TGTGCCAGCAGTCCCTTGGATGGGGGGTCCTACGAGCAGTACTTC | CASSPLDGGSYEQYF | . | TRBJ2-7 | TRBV28 | .
TGCGCCAGCAGCCCGGATCGCATGAACACTGAAGCTTTCTTT | CASSPDRMNTEAFF | . | TRBJ1-1 | TRBV5-1 | .
TGTGCCATCAGTGAAACAGGGTCGGGCTACACCTTC | CAISETGSGYTF | few | TRBJ1-2 | TRBV10-3 | .
TGTGCCAGCACGGGGGGAACTAGCGGGTACAATGAGCAGTTCTTC | CASTGGTSGYNEQFF | . | TRBJ2-1 | TRBV27 | TRBD2
TGCAGCGTTGTGTGGACAGGGGGTCAGCCCCAGCATTTT | CSVVWTGGQPQHF | few | TRBJ1-5 | TRBV29-1 | TRBD1
TGTGCCAGCAGCGTAGGCAGCTCCTACAATGAGCAGTTCTTC | CASSVGSSYNEQFF | . | TRBJ2-1 | TRBV9 | .
TGTGCCAGCAGCCCCCTGCGGGAGGGAGAGACCCAGTACTTC | CASSPLREGETQYF | few | TRBJ2-5 | TRBV7-2 | TRBD2
TGTGCCAGCAGCTTAGGGGCAGGGAACTCCTACGAGCAGTACTTC | CASSLGAGNSYEQYF | few | TRBJ2-7 | TRBV7-2 | .
TGTGCCAGCAGCTTAGTAGGGCCTGGAAACACCATATATTTT | CASSLVGPGNTIYF | few | TRBJ1-3 | TRBV7-2 | .
TGTGCCAGCAGCGCGGCAGGGGGCCGGGGCTACACCTTC | CASSAAGGRGYTF | . | TRBJ1-2 | TRBV5-6 | TRBD1
TGTGCCACCCGCCCCGAAGGAGCAGATACGCAGTATTTT | CATRPEGADTQYF | few | TRBJ2-3 | TRBV10-3 | .
TGTGCCAGCAGCAGGGGAAACACCGGGGAGCTGTTTTTT | CASSRGNTGELFF | . | TRBJ2-2 | TRBV9 | .
TGCAGCGCCGAAGGAGGGGGGGAGCAGTACTTC | CSAEGGGEQYF | few | TRBJ2-5 | TRBV29-1 | .
TGCGCCAGCAGCTCAGGTGGACCCGAAAAACTGTTTTTT | CASSSGGPEKLFF | few | TRBJ1-4 | TRBV5-1 | .
TGTGCCAGCAGTGATCAGGGGGCGGTTGGCTACACCTTC | CASSDQGAVGYTF | . | TRBJ1-2 | TRBV2 | TRBD1
TGTGCCAGCAGCTTGGGCATTGAGCAGTTCTTC | CASSLGIEQFF | few | TRBJ2-1 | TRBV7-9 | .
TGTGCCAGCAGCGTAGATGGAGATAGCAATCAGCCCCAGCATTTT | CASSVDGDSNQPQHF | . | TRBJ1-5 | TRBV9 | .
TGCGCCAGCAGCCCCGGGACAGTCAACACCGGGGAGCTGTTTTTT | CASSPGTVNTGELFF | . | TRBJ2-2 | TRBV5-1 | TRBD1
TGTGCCAGTAGTAGATCGGGCGGTACCTACGAGCAGTACTTC | CASSRSGGTYEQYF | . | TRBJ2-7 | TRBV19 | .
TGTGCCAGCAGCGCCCCCGGGGGGGTATTCACTGAAGCTTTCTTT | CASSAPGGVFTEAFF | . | TRBJ1-1 | TRBV28 | .
TGTGCCAGCTCACCAAGGGGGATGACCACTGAAGCTTTCTTT | CASSPRGMTTEAFF | . | TRBJ1-1 | TRBV18 | .
TGTGCCAGTAGTGGCCGGGCCCGGTACCAAGAGACCCAGTACTTC | CASSGRARYQETQYF | . | TRBJ2-5 | TRBV19 | .
TGTGCCAGCTCACTCGTGACAGGGCAAACCTACAATGAGCAGTTCTTC | CASSLVTGQTYNEQFF | . | TRBJ2-1 | TRBV18 | TRBD1
TGCGCCAGCAGCAAGGCGGGAGTTGGGGATACGCAGTATTTT | CASSKAGVGDTQYF | . | TRBJ2-3 | TRBV5-1 | TRBD2
TGCAGCGTTGTATATCGTCCGGGGACTAGCGGGAGGGCCGGGAATGAGCAGTTCTTC | CSVVYRPGTSGRAGNEQFF | few | TRBJ2-1 | TRBV29-1 | TRBD2
TGTGCCACCAGCAGAGAGGGGTCTGAAGCTTTCTTT | CATSREGSEAFF | . | TRBJ1-1 | TRBV15 | .
TGTGCCAGCAGCTTTTTAAATGAAAAACTGTTTTTT | CASSFLNEKLFF | . | TRBJ1-4 | TRBV5-4 | .
TGTGCCAGCAGCCAAATTTGGACAGGGGGCCCAGATACGCAGTATTTT | CASSQIWTGGPDTQYF | few | TRBJ2-3 | TRBV4-2 | TRBD1
TGTGCCACCGAGCCGGCCGGGGGCGGAACCGGGGAGCTGTTTTTT | CATEPAGGGTGELFF | . | TRBJ2-2 | TRBV6-1 | .
TGCAGCGTTGAAGGCCAGGTTCCCTACAATGAGCAGTTCTTC | CSVEGQVPYNEQFF | few | TRBJ2-1 | TRBV29-1 | .
TGCGCCAGCAGCTCAGGAGGGAGGGCCGCAGATACGCAGTATTTT | CASSSGGRAADTQYF | few | TRBJ2-3 | TRBV5-1 | TRBD2
TGTGCCAGCAGCTTAGCTGGGGGAGGGGGGAGCAATCAGCCCCAGCATTTT | CASSLAGGGGSNQPQHF | . | TRBJ1-5 | TRBV7-9 | .